This T cell receptor beta chain was obtained from a study of PD-1 blockade in classical Hodgkin lymphoma. Broader study findings: The repertoire differences lack a defined cause, possibly disease activity or prior therapy. Reports described newly diagnosed patients as having lower baseline TCR diversity than healthy donors.

As concerns this clone: The antigen is not known.

Profiling relied on immunoSEQ multiplex PCR, and the TCRdb table lists in-frame clones only, not all of them. The sample lists 15,000 to 20,000 clones; 80% to 95% were seen once. As for time point: newly diagnosed, previously untreated cHL patient sample. For comparison, PBMCs from newly diagnosed, untreated classical Hodgkin lymphoma were used. With 5 bases clipped from V and 8 bases from J, the junction kept 10 bases outside the gene matches. The CDR3 runs to 14 residues. Germline values: CDR1 SGHKS, CDR2 YYEKEE (reference sequence). The specimen was peripheral blood mononuclear cells (PBMCs). The chain has TRBV5-5 and TRBJ1-2; 9 bases agree with TRBD1. This TCR came from a human donor with classical Hodgkin lymphoma. The CDR3 spells CASSLTGGQGGYTF. The CDR3 region has the DNA TGTGCCAGCAGTCTAACAGGGGGACAGGGCGGCTACACCTTC.